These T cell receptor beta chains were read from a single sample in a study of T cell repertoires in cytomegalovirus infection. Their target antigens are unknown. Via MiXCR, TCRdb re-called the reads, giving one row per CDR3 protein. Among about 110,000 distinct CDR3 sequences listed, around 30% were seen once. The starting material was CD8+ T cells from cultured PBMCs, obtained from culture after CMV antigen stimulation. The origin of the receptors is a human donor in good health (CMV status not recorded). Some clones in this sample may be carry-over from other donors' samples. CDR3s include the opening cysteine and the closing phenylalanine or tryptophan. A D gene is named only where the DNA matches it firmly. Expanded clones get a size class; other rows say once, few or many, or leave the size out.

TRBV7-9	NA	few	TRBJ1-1	TGTGCCAGCAGCTTAGAAGCGGCTGAAGCTTTCTTT	CASSLEAAEAFF
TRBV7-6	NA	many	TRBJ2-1	TGTGCCAGCAGCTCCCAACGGGACGGATTCTACAATGAGCAGTTCTTC	CASSSQRDGFYNEQFF
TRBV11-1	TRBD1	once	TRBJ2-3	TGTGCCAGCAGCCTCACCCGGACAGGGGAGTTGGATACGCAGTATTTT	CASSLTRTGELDTQYF
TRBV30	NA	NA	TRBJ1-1	TGTGCCTGGAGTGTTACAAACACTGAAGCTTTCTTT	CAWSVTNTEAFF
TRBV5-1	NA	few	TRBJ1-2	TGCGCCAGCAGCCCTTGGACGGACTATGGCTACACCTTC	CASSPWTDYGYTF
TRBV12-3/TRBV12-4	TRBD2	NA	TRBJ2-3	TGTGCCAGCAGTCGAGGACTAGCGGGGGGCCCAGCAGATACGCAGTATTTT	CASSRGLAGGPADTQYF
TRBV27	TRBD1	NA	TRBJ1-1	TGTGCCAGCAGTTTGACAGGGTACACTGAAGCTTTCTTT	CASSLTGYTEAFF
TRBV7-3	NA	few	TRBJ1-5	TGTGCCAGCAGCTTAATGGAGGGGTACCGTCAGCCCCAGCATTTT	CASSLMEGYRQPQHF
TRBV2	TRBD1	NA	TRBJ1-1	TGTGCCAGCAGCCGCTTTTTAGACAGGGACTACGAAGCTTTCTTT	CASSRFLDRDYEAFF
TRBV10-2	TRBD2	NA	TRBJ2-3	TGCGCCAGCAGTGAGTCGACTAGCGGGGCAGATACGCAGTATTTT	CASSESTSGADTQYF
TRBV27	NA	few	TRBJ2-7	TGTGCCAGCAGTTTATCGGCAGGGACGGACTACGAGCAGTACTTC	CASSLSAGTDYEQYF
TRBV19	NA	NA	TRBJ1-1	TGTGCCAGTACCCCGCTGAGCACCCAAGCCTACACTGAAGCTTTCTTT	CASTPLSTQAYTEAFF
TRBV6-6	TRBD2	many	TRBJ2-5	TGTGCCAGCAGTTACTCGACTAGCGGGGGGCCAACCCAGTACTTC	CASSYSTSGGPTQYF
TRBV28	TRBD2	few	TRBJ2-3	TGTGCCAGCAGTTTCGTCGGGACTAGCTTCACAGATACGCAGTATTTT	CASSFVGTSFTDTQYF
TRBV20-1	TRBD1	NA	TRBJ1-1	TGCAGTGCTAGCGACAGGGCGATGTCCGGTGAAGCTTTCTTT	CSASDRAMSGEAFF
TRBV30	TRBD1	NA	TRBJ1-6	TGTGCCTGGGACGCAGACAGGGGACATTCACCCCTCCACTTT	CAWDADRGHSPLHF
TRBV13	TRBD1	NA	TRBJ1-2	TGTGCCAGCAGCTTCGGGACAGGGAATAATGGCTACACCTTC	CASSFGTGNNGYTF
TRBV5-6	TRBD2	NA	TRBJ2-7	TGTGCCAGCAGCCTCTCCGGACTAGCGGGGGCATACGAGCAGTACTTC	CASSLSGLAGAYEQYF
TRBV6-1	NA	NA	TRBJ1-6	TGTGCCAGCAGTGAGATAGGGTTCCGGACACCCCTCCACTTT	CASSEIGFRTPLHF
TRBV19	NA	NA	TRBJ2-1	TGTGCCAGTAGTATTTGGGGAGGCAATGAGCAGTTCTTC	CASSIWGGNEQFF
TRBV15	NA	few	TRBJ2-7	TGTGCCACCAGCTATACCGGGACGGATTCCTACGAGCAGTACTTC	CATSYTGTDSYEQYF
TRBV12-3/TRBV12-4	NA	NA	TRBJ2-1	TGTGCCAGCAGCTTGAGTCCTATCAATGAGCAGTTCTTC	CASSLSPINEQFF
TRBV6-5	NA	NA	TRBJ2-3	TGTGCCAGCAGTTATTCAGGGGTTTCAGATACGCAGTATTTT	CASSYSGVSDTQYF
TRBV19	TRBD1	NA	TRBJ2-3	TGTGCCAGTAGGGACAGGACCTTCTACACAGATACGCAGTATTTT	CASRDRTFYTDTQYF
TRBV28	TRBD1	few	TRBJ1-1	TGTGCCAGCATTATGGGACAGGGGGACACTGAAGCTTTCTTT	CASIMGQGDTEAFF
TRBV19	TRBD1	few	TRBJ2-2	TGTGCCAGTAGTATGCAGGGGGCGAGCGGGGAGCTGTTTTTT	CASSMQGASGELFF
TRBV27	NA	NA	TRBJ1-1	TGTGCCAGCGGGCAGGGGTTCACTGAAGCTTTCTTT	CASGQGFTEAFF
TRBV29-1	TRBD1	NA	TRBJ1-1	TGCAGCGTAGGGACAGGGAATACTGAAGCTTTCTTT	CSVGTGNTEAFF
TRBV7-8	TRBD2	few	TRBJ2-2	TGTGCCAGCAGCTTTATACAGTATAGGACTAGCGGGGGTGGTACCGGGGAGCTGTTTTTT	CASSFIQYRTSGGGTGELFF
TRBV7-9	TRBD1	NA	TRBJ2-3	TGTGCCAGCAGCTCCCTCCCCACAGGGGTCCACACAGATACGCAGTATTTT	CASSSLPTGVHTDTQYF
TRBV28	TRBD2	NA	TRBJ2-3	TGTGCCAGCAGGTCCTCTAGCGGGTACACAGATACGCAGTATTTT	CASRSSSGYTDTQYF
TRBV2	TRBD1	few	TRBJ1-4	TGTGCCAGCACCGGGACAGGGGGCGAAAAACTGTTTTTT	CASTGTGGEKLFF
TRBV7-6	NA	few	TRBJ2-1	TGTGCCAGCAGCTTAGACGGGGGCCTATACAATGAGCAGTTCTTC	CASSLDGGLYNEQFF
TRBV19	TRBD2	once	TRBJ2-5	TGTGCCAGTAGCCCGGGACTAGCGGGGGGACTGTACCAAGAGACCCAGTACTTC	CASSPGLAGGLYQETQYF
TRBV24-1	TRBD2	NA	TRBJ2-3	TGTGCCACCAGTGATCCGCGGGGGTCTGATACACGGACGCAGTATTTT	CATSDPRGSDTRTQYF
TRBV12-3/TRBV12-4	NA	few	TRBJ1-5	TGTGCCAGCAGTCCCCCCGGGCAGCCAAATCAGCCCCAGCATTTT	CASSPPGQPNQPQHF
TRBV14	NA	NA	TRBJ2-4	TGTGCCAGCAGCCAACGGGGGCTTGGCAAAAACATTCAGTACTTC	CASSQRGLGKNIQYF
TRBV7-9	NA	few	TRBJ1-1	TGTGCCAGCAGCAGCGACAAGGGCACTGAAGCTTTCTTT	CASSSDKGTEAFF
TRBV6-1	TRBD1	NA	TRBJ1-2	TGTGCCAGCAGCCCCACCGGGGTCCAGGGGGCAGATGGCTACACCTTC	CASSPTGVQGADGYTF
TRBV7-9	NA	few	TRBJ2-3	TGTGCCACCTCAGGGGATGCGGATACGCAGTATTTT	CATSGDADTQYF
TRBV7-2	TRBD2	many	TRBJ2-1	TGTGCCAGCAGCACTCCCGGGACTAGCGCTAACAATGAGCAGTTCTTC	CASSTPGTSANNEQFF
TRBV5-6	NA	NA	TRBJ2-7	TGTGCCAGCAGCAAGACAGGTTCTTACTACGAGCAGTACTTC	CASSKTGSYYEQYF
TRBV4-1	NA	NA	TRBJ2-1	TGCGCCAGCAGCCAAAACTCGGTGGTGAGCTCCTACAATGAGCAGTTCTTC	CASSQNSVVSSYNEQFF
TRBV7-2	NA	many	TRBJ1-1	TGTGCCAGCAGCCCGGGCGCTGGCACTGAAGCTTTCTTT	CASSPGAGTEAFF
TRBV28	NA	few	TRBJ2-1	TGTGCCAGCAGTTTACAGTTTTACAATGAGCAGTTCTTC	CASSLQFYNEQFF
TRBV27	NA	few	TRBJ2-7	TGTGCCAGCAGTTTTGGACCCAGGGGTTACGAGCAGTACTTC	CASSFGPRGYEQYF
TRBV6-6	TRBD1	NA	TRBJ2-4	TGTGCCAGCAGCAAATACAGGGGTGAAAACATTCAGTACTTC	CASSKYRGENIQYF
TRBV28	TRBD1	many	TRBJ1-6	TGTGCCAGCAGTTTACGACAGGGTGGGAATTCACCCCTCCACTTT	CASSLRQGGNSPLHF
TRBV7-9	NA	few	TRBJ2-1	TGTGCCAGCAGCTTAGTCGGGCACAATGAGCAGTTCTTC	CASSLVGHNEQFF
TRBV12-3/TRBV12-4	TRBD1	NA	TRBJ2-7	TGTGCCAGCAGTCAAGGGACAGGGGGTTCAGTCTACGAGCAGTACTTC	CASSQGTGGSVYEQYF
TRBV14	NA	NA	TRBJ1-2	TGTGCCAGCAGCCAAGATAGGGGTCCTGATGGCTACACCTTC	CASSQDRGPDGYTF
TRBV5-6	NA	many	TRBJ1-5	TGTGCCAGCAGCTATTGGGGTGCAGGGTGGAATCAGCCCCAGCATTTT	CASSYWGAGWNQPQHF
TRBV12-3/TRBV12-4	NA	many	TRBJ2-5	TGTGCCAGCAGTTTCTCTGGATCTCCGCCGCGGGAGACCCAGTACTTC	CASSFSGSPPRETQYF
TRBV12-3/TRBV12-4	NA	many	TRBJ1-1	TGTGCCAGCAGTAAGGGGACGGCACTGGATTTTTCGAACACTGAAGCTTTCTTT	CASSKGTALDFSNTEAFF
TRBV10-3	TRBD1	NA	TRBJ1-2	TGTGCCATCAGTGAGTCGTTAACCGGGACAGGGGTCCTCTATGGCTACACCTTC	CAISESLTGTGVLYGYTF
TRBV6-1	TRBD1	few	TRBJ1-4	TGTGCCAGCAGTGAAGTAATCAAGACAGGGAGTGAAAAACTGTTTTTT	CASSEVIKTGSEKLFF
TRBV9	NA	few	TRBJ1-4	TGTGCCAGCAGCGTGGACTCCTGGAGGGGGAGTGAAAAACTGTTTTTT	CASSVDSWRGSEKLFF